A single sample is the source of the 23 T cell receptor beta chains below, sequenced in a study of blood T cells in healthy people across ages. For the second PCR, which ran for roughly 6 to 12 cycles, a sample-barcoded 5' primer and a J-beta primer mix were used. From the 5' RACE reads, TCRdb called clonotypes with MiXCR, one entry per CDR3 protein. The sample holds hundreds of thousands of distinct CDR3 sequences; roughly 45% are singletons and the top ten take 20% to 25%. The specimen sequenced was blood. The receptors come from a woman aged 55-69 years in good health.

The rearrangement joins TRBV6-6 to TRBJ1-4; 9 nucleotides match TRBD1. This CDR3 region has 15 residues. The germline V gene encodes CDR1 MNHNY and CDR2 SVGAGI (reference sequence). Trimming at V came to 6 bases and at J to 7 bases, leaving 9 bases not matched to a gene. CDR3 sequence (DNA): TGTGCCAGCAGCTACAGGGGACAGGGTCTTGAAAAACTGTTTTTT. It translates to CASSYRGQGLEKLFF.

The rearrangement uses TRBV2 and TRBJ1-5; D perhaps matches TRBD1 (5 bases). Germline CDR1 SNHLY, CDR2 FYNNEI. The V and J ends lost 0 bases and 7 bases respectively, with 10 bases between them. This CDR3 is built from 14 residues. This chain's CDR3 is CASSEAGGRQPQHF. As DNA, the CDR3 is TGTGCCAGCAGTGAAGCGGGGGGTAGGCAGCCCCAGCATTTT.

This clonotype came up a few times. This chain uses TRBV6-2 or TRBV6-3 with TRBJ2-7; 11 bases are shared with TRBD1. From germline, CDR1 is MNHEY and CDR2 SVGEGT. V lost 4 bases and J lost 3; bases outside the gene matches: 5. The CDR3 consists of 15 residues. The DNA for the CDR3 is TGTGCCAGCAGTTGGACAGGGGGCCCCCACTACGAGCAGTACTTC. Translated, it gives CASSWTGGPHYEQYF.

The chain recombines TRBV7-8 with TRBJ2-7; 10 bases align to TRBD2. Germline V gene lookup returns CDR1 SGHVS and CDR2 FQNEAQ. V was pared by 1 base and J by 7 bases, with 10 bases of the junction left unmatched. The CDR3 spans 16 residues. The CDR3 bases are TGTGCCAGCAGCTTAGTTGGGTCTAGCGGGAGTGGGGAGCAGTACTTC. The encoded protein is CASSLVGSSGSGEQYF.

The chain joins TRBV7-6 to TRBJ1-4; D uncertain. Germline loops: CDR1 SGHVS, CDR2 FNYEAQ. The CDR3 extends over 15 amino acids. Between the trimmed V and J ends, which lost 1 base and 8 bases, there was a span of 14 bases. DNA of the CDR3: TGTGCCAGCAGCTTAGTCGGGCCCTGGAAGGAAAAACTGTTTTTT. As protein: CASSLVGPWKEKLFF. The entire variable domain, with the rest obtained from reference TRBV7-6 and TRBJ1-4, is as follows: GAGVSQSPRYKVTKRGQDVALRCDPISGHVSLYWYRQALGQGPEFLTYFNYEAQQDKSGLPNDRFSAERPEGSISTLTIQRTEQRDSAMYRCASSLVGPWKEKLFFGSGTQLSVL.

The J gene is TRBJ1-6, the V gene TRBV12-3 or TRBV12-4; D is undetermined. Trimming left V 7 bases short and J 5 bases short, with 12 bases between. The CDR3 consists of 14 residues. CDR3 amino acids: CASTISRHNSPLHF. The CDR3 coding sequence is TGTGCCAGCACTATTTCACGGCATAATTCACCCCTCCACTTT.

This rearrangement joins TRBV20-1 to TRBJ2-1; 10 nucleotides match TRBD2. The J call is doubtful: the DNA matches TRBJ2-7 better. Germline values: CDR1 DFQATT, CDR2 SNEGSKA (reference sequence). This CDR3 has 15 amino acids. CDR3 region: CSASLAGVTYNEQYF. The CDR3 nucleotides read TGCAGTGCTAGTCTAGCGGGGGTGACCTACAATGAGCAGTACTTC.

This clonotype was recorded many times. The chain carries TRBV4-3 and TRBJ2-7, with 7 bases identical to TRBD1. The germline gives CDR1 LGHNA, CDR2 YSLEER. Trimming cost V 0 bases and J 7 bases; bases outside gene matches: 9. This CDR3 region has 15 residues. DNA for the CDR3: TGCGCCAGCAGCCAAGAAGGGACAGAGAGAAATGAGCAGTACTTC. Protein sequence: CASSQEGTERNEQYF.

The J gene is TRBJ2-4, the V gene TRBV14, with 8 bases fitting TRBD1. Germline loops: CDR1 SGHDN, CDR2 FVKESK. Trimming cost V 3 bases and J 8 bases; bases outside gene matches: 12. This CDR3 spans 16 amino acids. The CDR3 loop reads CASSQGFTGGRDIQYF. The CDR3 DNA is TGTGCCAGCAGCCAGGGATTCACAGGGGGTAGGGACATTCAGTACTTC.

The rearrangement links TRBV5-1 to TRBJ2-6; a possible D gene is TRBD1 (6 bases). This CDR3 contains 17 residues. Germline V gene data show CDR1 as SGHRS and CDR2 as YFSETQ. V shed 1 base and J shed 0 bases, with 11 bases lying between them. The DNA of the CDR3 is TGCGCCAGCAGCTTGCAGGGGCCAATCTCTGGGGCCAACGTCCTGACTTTC. The encoded protein is CASSLQGPISGANVLTF. The full variable domain, with the rest looked up from reference TRBV5-1 and TRBJ2-6, is KAGVTQTPRYLIKTRGQQVTLSCSPISGHRSVSWYQQTPGQGLQFLFEYFSETQRNKGNFPGRFSGRQFSNSRSEMNVSTLELGDSALYLCASSLQGPISGANVLTFGAGSRLTVL.

This clonotype occurred many times. An end of the junction differs from the germline gene, which may be a read error. The chain links TRBV5-1 to TRBJ1-5; possibly TRBD1 for D (5 bases). Germline assignment: CDR1 SGHRS and CDR2 YFSETQ. There are 14 residues in the CDR3. The CDR3 loop reads CASSLEGSNQPQHF. The CDR3 coding sequence is TGTGCCAGCAGCCTAGAGGGGAGCAATCAGCCCCAGCATTTT.

This clonotype has only a few counts. The chain joins TRBV7-8 to TRBJ2-7, with 11 bases fitting TRBD1. This CDR3 is built from 14 residues. In germline, CDR1 is SGHVS, CDR2 FQNEAQ. V trimming: 7 bases; J trimming: 2 bases; junction bases outside the gene matches: 4. This CDR3 is CASTKDRGPYEQYF. The CDR3 nucleotides read TGTGCCAGCACCAAGGACAGGGGGCCCTACGAGCAGTACTTC.

The gene calls are TRBV20-1 and TRBJ2-7, with D possibly called TRBD1 or TRBD2 (6 bases each). The V gene's germline CDR1 is DFQATT and CDR2 SNEGSKA (reference sequence). The CDR3 consists of 14 residues. The V end lost 0 bases, the J end lost 4 bases, and 13 bases lay between the germline ends. The CDR3 bases are TGCAGTGCTAGAGATAGCAGGGGACTGTACGAGCAGTACTTC. Amino acid sequence: CSARDSRGLYEQYF.

This chain links TRBV12-3 or TRBV12-4 with TRBJ1-2, with a possible D match to TRBD1 (5 bases). This CDR3 is built from 18 residues. Trimming left V 10 bases short and J 8 bases short, with 35 bases between. In DNA, the CDR3 is TGTGCCATCCTCAACCCCCAGGGACGGACTACGGGAGGATGGGGCTACACCTTC. Translated, it gives CAILNPQGRTTGGWGYTF.

The chain employs TRBV7-6 and TRBJ2-5, with 8 bases aligning to TRBD1. The trim removed 5 bases at V and 4 bases at J, leaving 9 bases unmatched. Looked up from germline, CDR1 is SGHVS and CDR2 is FNYEAQ. The CDR3 length is 15 residues. CDR3 region: CASSLSTGVPETQYF. The CDR3 bases are TGTGCCAGCAGCCTTTCGACAGGGGTGCCAGAGACCCAGTACTTC.

This clonotype was recorded at least ten times. The chain employs TRBV29-1 and TRBJ2-4, with unresolved D. CDR3 length: 15 amino acids. CDR1 and CDR2 (germline): SQVTM, ANQGSEA. V gave up 1 base and J gave up 5 bases, with 15 bases separating them. CDR3 nucleotides: TGCAGCGTTGAAGGGTTAGGACCTTTTGAAAACATTCAGTACTTC. It is translated as CSVEGLGPFENIQYF.

This clonotype was recorded a few times. The rearrangement uses TRBV12-3 or TRBV12-4 and TRBJ2-2; TRBD2 matches at 12 bases. The CDR3 length is 15 residues. The trim removed 6 bases at V and 7 bases at J, leaving 6 bases unmatched. CDR3 coding DNA: TGTGCCAGCAGCCTTGGACTAGCGGGGAACGGGGAGCTGTTTTTT. Residues: CASSLGLAGNGELFF.

This clonotype occurred a few times. The gene calls are TRBV4-1 and TRBJ2-3; 9 bases are shared with TRBD2. The V and J ends lost 1 base and 2 bases, in that order; junction bases with no gene match: 7. The CDR3 is made up of 17 amino acids. Germline loops: CDR1 MGHRA, CDR2 YSYEKL. The CDR3 region has the DNA TGCGCCAGCAGCCAAGGGGCGGGGGGGCCTGACACAGATACGCAGTATTTT. Its protein is CASSQGAGGPDTDTQYF.

This clonotype has a handful of counts. This sequence joins TRBV12-3 or TRBV12-4 and TRBJ2-5; tentative D call: TRBD1 (5 bases). CDR3 size: 14 residues. V was clipped by 3 bases and J by 1 base, with 9 bases between them. The DNA for the CDR3 is TGTGCCAGCAGTTTTTCGACAGTCCAAGAGACCCAGTACTTC. Protein product: CASSFSTVQETQYF.

This clonotype was recorded many times. The chain employs TRBV9 and TRBJ2-6; D is uncertain. Trimming cost V 0 bases and J 0 bases, with 7 bases left between them. Germline values: CDR1 SGDLS, CDR2 YYNGEE. The CDR3 is 16 amino acids. The CDR3 here is CASSVGHNSGANVLTF. CDR3 nucleotide sequence: TGTGCCAGCAGCGTAGGGCATAACTCTGGGGCCAACGTCCTGACTTTC.

The CDR3 loop reads CASTPGVNTQYF. In DNA form, the CDR3 reads TGTGCCAGCACCCCAGGGGTGAATACGCAGTATTTT. The chain combines TRBV12-3 or TRBV12-4 with TRBJ2-3; a weak D match, TRBD1 (6 bases). Trimming took off 7 bases at V and 7 bases at J, with 12 bases between the two ends. This CDR3 region has 12 residues.

V usage is TRBV2 and J usage is TRBJ2-1, with a weak D call TRBD1 (7 bases). This CDR3 contains 14 residues. V lost 7 bases, J lost 8 bases, and 18 bases lay in between. Germline-derived CDR1 and CDR2 are SNHLY and FYNNEI. This chain's CDR3 is CASKLRQGGDEQFF. The CDR3 DNA sequence: TGTGCCAGCAAATTGAGACAGGGCGGGGATGAGCAGTTCTTC. The whole variable domain, filled in from reference TRBV2 and TRBJ2-1, reads EPEVTQTPSHQVTQMGQEVILRCVPISNHLYFYWYRQILGQKVEFLVSFYNNEISEKSEIFDDQFSVERPDGSNFTLKIRSTKLEDSAMYFCASKLRQGGDEQFFGPGTRLTVL.

Only one count was recorded for this clonotype. The V and J genes are TRBV29-1 and TRBJ2-2; weak D call: TRBD2 (6 bases). The germline V gene encodes CDR1 SQVTM and CDR2 ANQGSEA. Trimming left V 4 bases short and J 1 base short, with 10 bases between. This CDR3 is 14 amino acids long. The DNA for the CDR3 is TGCAGCGTTGGGCCGGGGGTGAACACCGGGGAGCTGTTTTTT. It encodes CSVGPGVNTGELFF.